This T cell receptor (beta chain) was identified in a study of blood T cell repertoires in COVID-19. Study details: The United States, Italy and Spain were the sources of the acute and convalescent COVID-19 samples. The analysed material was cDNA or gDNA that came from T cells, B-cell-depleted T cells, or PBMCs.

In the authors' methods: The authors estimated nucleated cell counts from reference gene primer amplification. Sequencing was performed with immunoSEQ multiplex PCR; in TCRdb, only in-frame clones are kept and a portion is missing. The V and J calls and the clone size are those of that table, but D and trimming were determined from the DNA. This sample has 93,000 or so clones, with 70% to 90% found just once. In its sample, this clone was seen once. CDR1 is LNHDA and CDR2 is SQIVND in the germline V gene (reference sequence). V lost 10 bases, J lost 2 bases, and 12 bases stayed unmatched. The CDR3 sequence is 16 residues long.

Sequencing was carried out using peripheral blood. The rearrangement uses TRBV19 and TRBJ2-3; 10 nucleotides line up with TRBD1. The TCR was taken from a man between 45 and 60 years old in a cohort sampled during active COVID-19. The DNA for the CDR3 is TGTGCCACCGAAGCCCGACAGGGGGCGAACACAGATACGCAGTATTTT. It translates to CATEARQGANTDTQYF.